The clone carrying this T cell receptor beta chain was observed at least ten times. Its antigen is not identified. The data were obtained in a study of human T cells and chemical hapten exposure. Study-level findings and limits: Expanded TCRs produced significantly more large CDR3 similarity clusters than controls did.

The length of the CDR3 is 13 residues. Germline V gene sequence: CDR1 SQVTM, CDR2 ANQGSEA. Trimming shortened V by 4 bases and J by 0 bases, and 9 bases separated the two germline ends. Time point described: patch test 3, about 24 weeks after DPC sensitization. The treatment was: therapeutic diphenylcyclopropenone sensitization with weekly scalp DPC. TCRdb redid the calling of the RACE reads with MiXCR, one entry per CDR3 protein. The data contain over 75,000 distinct CDR3 sequences, about a tenth of them singletons. The J gene is TRBJ1-2, the V gene TRBV29-1; no reliable D call. This TCR was sampled from a woman aged 30 to 39 with alopecia areata. Some clones in this sample may be carry-over from other donors' samples. Specimen: whole blood, collected in connection with sensitization to the hapten diphenylcyclopropenone (DPC). CDR3 nucleotides: TGCAGCGTTGGTAAAGAAGCTAACTATGGCTACACCTTC. It yields the protein CSVGKEANYGYTF.